This record looks at one T cell receptor beta chain sequence and its context. No antigen is known for it. This CDR3 has 18 amino acids. Looked up from germline, CDR1 is SGHAT and CDR2 is FQNNGV. V was pared by 5 bases and J by 0 bases, with 23 bases between. TCRdb keeps only in-frame clones here, not all; method: immunoSEQ multiplex PCR. Among 90,000 to 100,000 clones listed, approximately 80% were seen once. These data originate in a study of radiation and T cells in renal cell carcinoma. Study-wide results and limits: No pretreatment tumor biopsies were available for baseline clonotypes.

Stated time point: blood 4 weeks post-SBRT, at nephrectomy. This sample's treatment: 15 Gy SBRT to primary tumor, nephrectomy 4 weeks later. Nephrectomy followed 15 Gy stereotactic body radiation by 4 weeks. The rearrangement uses TRBV11-2 and TRBJ2-7; TRBD2 might be the D (6 bases). The receptor was derived from a man aged 55 to 69 with renal cell carcinoma. Material: blood, obtained from a patient whose treatment included radiotherapy and nephrectomy. CDR3 DNA: TGTGCCAGCAGCCAAAACGATATGGGGACTTCTGGCTCCTACGAGCAGTACTTC. Translated: CASSQNDMGTSGSYEQYF. The variable domain in full, completed from reference TRBV11-2 and TRBJ2-7, reads EAGVAQSPRYKIIEKRQSVAFWCNPISGHATLYWYQQILGQGPKLLIQFQNNGVVDDSQLPKDRFSAERLKGVDSTLKIQPAKLEDSAVYLCASSQNDMGTSGSYEQYFGPGTRLTVT.